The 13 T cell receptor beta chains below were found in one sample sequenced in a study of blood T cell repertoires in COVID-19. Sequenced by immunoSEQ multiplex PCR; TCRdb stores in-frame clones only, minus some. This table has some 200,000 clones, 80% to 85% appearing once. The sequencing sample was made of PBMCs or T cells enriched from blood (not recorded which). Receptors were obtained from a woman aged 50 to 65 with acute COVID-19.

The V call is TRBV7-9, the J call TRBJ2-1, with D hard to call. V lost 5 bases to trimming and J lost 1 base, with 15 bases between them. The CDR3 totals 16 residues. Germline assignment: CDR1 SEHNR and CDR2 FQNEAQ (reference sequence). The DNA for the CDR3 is TGTGCCAGCAGCCCCCGCTGGGCCCAGTCCTACAATGAGCAGTTCTTC. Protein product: CASSPRWAQSYNEQFF.

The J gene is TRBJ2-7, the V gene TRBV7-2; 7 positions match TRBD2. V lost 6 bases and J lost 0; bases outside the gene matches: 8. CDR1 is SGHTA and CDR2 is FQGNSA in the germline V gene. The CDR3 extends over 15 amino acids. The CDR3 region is CASSSFWGGSYEQYF. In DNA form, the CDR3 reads TGTGCCAGCAGTTCATTCTGGGGGGGCTCCTACGAGCAGTACTTC.

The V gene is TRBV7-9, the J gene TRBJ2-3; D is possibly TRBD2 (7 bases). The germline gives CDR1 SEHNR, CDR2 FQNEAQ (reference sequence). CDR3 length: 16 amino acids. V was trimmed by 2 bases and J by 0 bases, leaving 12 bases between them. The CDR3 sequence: CASSLRRGLSTDTQYF. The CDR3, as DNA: TGTGCCAGCAGCTTAAGGCGGGGGCTGAGCACAGATACGCAGTATTTT.

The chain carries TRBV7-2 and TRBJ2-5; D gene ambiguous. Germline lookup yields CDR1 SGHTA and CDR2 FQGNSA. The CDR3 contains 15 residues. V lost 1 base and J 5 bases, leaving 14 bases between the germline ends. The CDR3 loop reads CASSLVTTTLETQYF. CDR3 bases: TGTGCCAGCAGCTTAGTAACTACAACTTTGGAGACCCAGTACTTC. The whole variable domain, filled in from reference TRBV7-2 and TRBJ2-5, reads GAGVSQSPSNKVTEKGKDVELRCDPISGHTALYWYRQSLGQGLEFLIYFQGNSAPDKSGLPSDRFSAERTGGSVSTLTIQRTQQEDSAVYLCASSLVTTTLETQYFGPGTRLLVL.

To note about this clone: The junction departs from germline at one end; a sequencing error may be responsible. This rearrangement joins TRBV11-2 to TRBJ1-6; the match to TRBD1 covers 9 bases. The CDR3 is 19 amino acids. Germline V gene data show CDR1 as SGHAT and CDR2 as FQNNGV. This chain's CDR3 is CARRRRMGQGGTYNSPLHF. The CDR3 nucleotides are TGTGCCCGCAGGCGACGGATGGGACAGGGAGGCACCTATAATTCACCCCTCCACTTT.

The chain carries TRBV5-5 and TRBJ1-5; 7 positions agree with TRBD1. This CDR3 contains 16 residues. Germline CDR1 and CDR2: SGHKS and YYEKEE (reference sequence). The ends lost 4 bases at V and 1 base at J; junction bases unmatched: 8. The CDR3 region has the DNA TGTGCCAGCAGCCTCGAGGGGGCGCGAAGCAATCAGCCCCAGCATTTT. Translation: CASSLEGARSNQPQHF.

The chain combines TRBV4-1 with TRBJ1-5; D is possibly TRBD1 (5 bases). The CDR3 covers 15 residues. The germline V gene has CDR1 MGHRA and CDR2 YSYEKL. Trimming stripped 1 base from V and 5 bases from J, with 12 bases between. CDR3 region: CASSQAGREDQPQHF. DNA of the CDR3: TGCGCCAGCAGCCAAGCAGGGCGGGAGGATCAGCCCCAGCATTTT.

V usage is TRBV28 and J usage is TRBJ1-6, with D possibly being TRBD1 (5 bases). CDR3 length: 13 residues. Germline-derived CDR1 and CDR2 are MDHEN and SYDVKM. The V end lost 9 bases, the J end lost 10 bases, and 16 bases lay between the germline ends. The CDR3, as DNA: TGTGCCAGACCTCTCAGGGTAAGCTCACCCCTCCACTTT. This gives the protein CARPLRVSSPLHF.

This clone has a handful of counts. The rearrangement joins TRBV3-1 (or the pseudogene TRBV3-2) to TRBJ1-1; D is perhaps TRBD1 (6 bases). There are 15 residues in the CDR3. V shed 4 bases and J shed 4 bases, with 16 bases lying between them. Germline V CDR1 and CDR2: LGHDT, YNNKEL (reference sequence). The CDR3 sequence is CASSPQGKVGTEAFF. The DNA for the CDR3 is TGTGCCAGCAGCCCCCAGGGGAAAGTCGGCACTGAAGCTTTCTTT.

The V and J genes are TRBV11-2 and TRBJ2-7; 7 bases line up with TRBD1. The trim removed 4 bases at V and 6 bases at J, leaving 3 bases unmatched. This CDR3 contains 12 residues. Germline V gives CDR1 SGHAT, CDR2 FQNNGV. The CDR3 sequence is CASSSQGREQYF. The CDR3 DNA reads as TGTGCCAGCAGCTCACAGGGGCGCGAGCAGTACTTC.

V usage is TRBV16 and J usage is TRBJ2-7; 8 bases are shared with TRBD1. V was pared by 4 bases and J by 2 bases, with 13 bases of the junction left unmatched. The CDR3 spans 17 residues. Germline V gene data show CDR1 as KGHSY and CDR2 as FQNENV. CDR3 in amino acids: CASSRLRSGTGPYEQYF. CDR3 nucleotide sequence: TGTGCCAGCAGCCGACTACGATCCGGGACAGGACCCTACGAGCAGTACTTC.

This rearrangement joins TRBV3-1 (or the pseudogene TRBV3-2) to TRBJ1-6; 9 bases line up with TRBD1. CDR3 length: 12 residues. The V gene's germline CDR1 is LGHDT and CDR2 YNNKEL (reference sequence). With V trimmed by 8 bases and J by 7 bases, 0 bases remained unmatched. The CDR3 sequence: CASGQGNSPLHF. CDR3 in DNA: TGTGCCAGCGGACAGGGGAATTCACCCCTCCACTTT.

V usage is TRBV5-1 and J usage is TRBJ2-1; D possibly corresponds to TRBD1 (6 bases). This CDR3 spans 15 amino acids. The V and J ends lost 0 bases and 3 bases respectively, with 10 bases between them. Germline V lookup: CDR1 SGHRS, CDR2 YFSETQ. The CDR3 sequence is CASSLENRVYNEQFF. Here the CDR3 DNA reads TGCGCCAGCAGCTTGGAAAACAGGGTCTACAATGAGCAGTTCTTC.